Listed below are T cell receptor beta chains from one sample, sequenced in a study of shared clonotypes between healthy human individuals. Sequencing was performed with immunoSEQ multiplex PCR; in TCRdb, only in-frame clones are kept and a portion is missing. Among under 2.5 million clones, less than 95% were seen once, and the ten largest hold about 0.36%. Sample: naive CD4+ T cells from PBMCs. The source of these receptors is a man aged 18 to 35 in good health. Some clones in this sample may be carry-over from other donors' samples. Both conserved end residues are part of each CDR3. A D gene is named only where the DNA matches it firmly. Part of the rows lack a size; the others show once, few, many or a class for expanded clones.

TRBJ2-7	NA	NA	TRBV28	CASSQVSVYEQYF	TGTGCCAGCAGCCAAGTATCGGTCTACGAGCAGTACTTC
TRBJ1-2	NA	NA	TRBV28	CASSLVIRGSLRGYTF	TGTGCCAGCAGTTTAGTTATACGGGGGAGCTTGCGGGGCTACACCTTC
TRBJ2-7	NA	NA	TRBV5-4	CASSAGPLPLAYEQYF	TGTGCCAGCAGCGCGGGACCCCTGCCCCTTGCCTACGAGCAGTACTTC
TRBJ1-2	NA	NA	TRBV5-4	CASSLGVQRAINYGYTF	TGTGCCAGCAGCTTGGGGGTCCAGAGAGCTATTAACTATGGCTACACCTTC
TRBJ2-7	NA	NA	TRBV7-8	CASSLVLDREYEQYF	TGTGCCAGCAGCTTAGTACTCGACCGGGAGTACGAGCAGTACTTC
TRBJ2-7	NA	TRBD1	TRBV11-2	CASSRDSPYEQYF	TGTGCCAGCAGCCGGGACAGCCCCTACGAGCAGTACTTC
TRBJ2-5	NA	TRBD2	TRBV6-6	CASRSSGEGETQYF	TGTGCCAGCAGGTCTAGCGGAGAGGGGGAGACCCAGTACTTC
TRBJ2-7	NA	NA	TRBV5-1	CASSLVQTSYEQYF	TGCGCCAGCAGCTTGGTACAGACCTCCTACGAGCAGTACTTC
TRBJ1-1	few	NA	TRBV5-1	CASSFGTENTEAFF	TGCGCCAGCAGCTTTGGGACGGAGAACACTGAAGCTTTCTTT
TRBJ1-1	NA	TRBD1	TRBV7-8	CASSSAARGGQAFF	TGTGCCAGCAGCTCGGCCGCCCGAGGGGGCCAAGCTTTCTTT
TRBJ1-1	NA	NA	TRBV28	CASTAGGGDTEAFF	TGTGCCAGCACCGCGGGGGGAGGGGACACTGAAGCTTTCTTT
TRBJ2-7	NA	NA	TRBV6-6	CASSTGWQGGPYEQYF	TGTGCCAGCAGTACTGGCTGGCAGGGGGGGCCCTACGAGCAGTACTTC
TRBJ1-5	NA	TRBD1	TRBV6-1	CASSGEQGAQYSNQPQHF	TGTGCCAGCAGTGGGGAACAGGGGGCACAGTATAGCAATCAGCCCCAGCATTTT
TRBJ2-3	NA	NA	TRBV29-1	CSVVGVADTQYF	TGCAGCGTCGTGGGAGTGGCGGATACGCAGTATTTT
TRBJ2-1	NA	NA	TRBV9	CASSLYPSSYNEQFF	TGTGCCAGCAGCCTTTACCCGAGCTCCTACAATGAGCAGTTCTTC
TRBJ2-5	NA	TRBD1	TRBV9	CASSVRGQRGLQETQYF	TGTGCCAGCAGCGTGAGGGGACAGCGTGGACTCCAAGAGACCCAGTACTTC
TRBJ1-5	NA	TRBD1	TRBV2	CASSADRGNQPQHF	TGTGCCAGCAGTGCGGACAGGGGGAATCAGCCCCAGCATTTT
TRBJ2-7	NA	NA	TRBV5-1	CASSLLTAYEQYF	TGCGCCAGCAGCCTGCTAACAGCCTACGAGCAGTACTTC
TRBJ2-3	NA	TRBD2	TRBV5-1	CASSLVIAGGADTQYF	TGCGCCAGCAGCTTGGTTATTGCGGGAGGGGCAGATACGCAGTATTTT
TRBJ1-6	NA	TRBD1	TRBV10-3	CAISEGTGRNSPLHF	TGTGCCATCAGTGAAGGGACAGGGAGGAATTCACCCCTCCACTTT
TRBJ2-5	NA	NA	TRBV20-1	CSAGDRETQYF	TGCAGTGCAGGGGACCGGGAGACCCAGTACTTC
TRBJ2-2	NA	TRBD1	TRBV11-3	CASSRGQGAAGELFF	TGTGCCAGCAGCCGAGGACAGGGGGCCGCCGGGGAGCTGTTTTTT
TRBJ1-1	once	NA	TRBV25-1	CASSEYGVTGTEAFF	TGTGCCAGCAGTGAATACGGGGTAACGGGCACTGAAGCTTTCTTT
TRBJ2-4	NA	NA	TRBV14	CASSQQGIRNIQYF	TGTGCCAGCAGCCAGCAGGGAATCCGAAACATTCAGTACTTC
TRBJ1-4	NA	NA	TRBV18	CASSPPAGNEKLFF	TGTGCCAGCTCACCACCGGCCGGGAATGAAAAACTGTTTTTT
TRBJ2-5	NA	NA	TRBV7-6	CASSLREEETQYF	TGTGCCAGCAGCTTAAGGGAGGAGGAGACCCAGTACTTC
TRBJ2-1	NA	NA	TRBV2	CASSPLYNEQFF	TGTGCCAGCTCTCCCCTCTACAATGAGCAGTTCTTC
TRBJ2-3	NA	NA	TRBV5-4	CASSFYTDTQYF	TGTGCCAGCAGCTTTTACACAGATACGCAGTATTTT
TRBJ1-1	NA	NA	TRBV19	CASSMTLWQGREAFF	TGTGCCAGTAGTATGACCTTGTGGCAGGGGAGGGAAGCTTTCTTT
TRBJ2-3	NA	NA	TRBV2	CASSELGPVSDTQYF	TGTGCCAGCAGTGAATTGGGACCCGTCTCAGATACGCAGTATTTT
TRBJ2-2	NA	NA	TRBV5-1	CASSIQSNTGELFF	TGCGCCAGCAGCATCCAGTCGAACACCGGGGAGCTGTTTTTT
TRBJ2-4	NA	NA	TRBV5-1	CASSLYGFTKNIQYF	TGCGCCAGCAGCTTGTATGGGTTTACCAAAAACATTCAGTACTTC
TRBJ2-2	NA	TRBD2	TRBV5-4	CASSTGTRRVPGELFF	TGTGCCAGCAGTACCGGGACTAGGAGGGTTCCTGGGGAGCTGTTTTTT
TRBJ1-3	NA	NA	TRBV28	CASSGREGNTIYF	TGTGCCAGCAGTGGAAGGGAGGGAAACACCATATATTTT
TRBJ2-1	NA	TRBD1	TRBV18	CASSGGQGSGNEQFF	TGTGCCAGCTCAGGGGGACAGGGTTCAGGCAATGAGCAGTTCTTC
TRBJ1-1	NA	NA	TRBV6-5	CASSYSTRVNTEAFF	TGTGCCAGCAGTTACTCGACCAGAGTGAACACTGAAGCTTTCTTT
TRBJ1-1	NA	NA	TRBV6-5	CASRLTGSGFTEAFF	TGTGCCAGCAGGTTAACAGGGAGTGGTTTCACTGAAGCTTTCTTT